The 32 T cell receptor beta chains in this list originate from one sample, sequenced in a study of human T cells and chemical hapten exposure. Time point described: patch test 1, 2 weeks after DPC sensitization. Treatment specified: therapeutic diphenylcyclopropenone sensitization with weekly scalp DPC. TCRdb reprocessed the RACE reads via MiXCR and lists one record per CDR3 protein. The sample records approximately 340,000 distinct CDR3 sequences, around 7% being singletons. This specimen was whole blood, taken in connection with sensitization to the hapten diphenylcyclopropenone (DPC). These receptors were collected from a woman aged 18 to 35 with alopecia areata. Some clones in this sample may be carry-over from other donors' samples.

This chain joins TRBV12-3 or TRBV12-4 and TRBJ1-3, with 7 bases that match TRBD1. J lost 2 bases, V lost 11 bases, and 9 bases had no gene match. The CDR3 is made up of 14 amino acids. CDR3: CACRQGNPGNTIYF. The CDR3 coding sequence is TGTGCCTGCCGACAGGGTAATCCTGGAAACACCATATATTTT.

The table lists this clonotype with many counts. V gene TRBV7-3 combines with J gene TRBJ2-6, with D possibly matching TRBD2 (6 bases). Germline CDR1 and CDR2: SGHTA and FQGTGA. Trimming stripped 5 bases from V and 0 bases from J, with 11 bases between. This CDR3 region has 16 residues. Written as DNA, the CDR3 is TGTGCCAGCAGCCCTCCGGAGGGCTCTGGGGCCAACGTCCTGACTTTC. This gives the protein CASSPPEGSGANVLTF.

This clonotype showed up just a few times. J is TRBJ2-7 and V is TRBV9; D unresolved. Deletions cut 1 base from V and 2 bases from J, with 13 bases between. This CDR3 has 15 amino acids. The germline gives CDR1 SGDLS, CDR2 YYNGEE. DNA for the CDR3: TGTGCCAGCAGCGTATCGGGCCTTGGCCCCTACGAGCAGTACTTC. It translates to CASSVSGLGPYEQYF.

The V call is TRBV5-4, the J call TRBJ2-2, with 10 bases matching TRBD2. Germline V CDR1 and CDR2: SGHNT, YYREEE (reference sequence). The CDR3 is made up of 15 amino acids. J gave up 7 bases and V 4 bases, and 7 bases lay outside the gene matches. The CDR3 sequence is CASSPGTSDGGELFF. As DNA, the CDR3 is TGTGCCAGCAGCCCCGGGACTAGCGATGGCGGGGAGCTGTTTTTT.

This clonotype was detected a few times. This chain links TRBV6-5 with TRBJ1-3; no clear D gene. The CDR3 sequence is 15 residues long. Per the germline V gene, CDR1 is MNHEY and CDR2 is SVGAGI. V was shortened by 6 bases and J by 0 bases, with 12 bases between the two germline ends. The CDR3 region has the DNA TGTGCCAGCAGCCCTAACCGATACTCTGGAAACACCATATATTTT. It codes for CASSPNRYSGNTIYF.

A few counts support this clonotype. The chain employs TRBV7-3 and TRBJ2-5; 7 bases align to TRBD1. Per germline, CDR1 SGHTA and CDR2 FQGTGA. The CDR3 extends over 16 amino acids. The J segment lost 5 bases and the V segment lost 1 base, leaving 10 bases of the junction unmatched. In nucleotides, the CDR3 is TGTGCCAGCAGCTTAAGATTCCGAGGGGGCAAGGAGACCCAGTACTTC. As protein: CASSLRFRGGKETQYF.

This clonotype was counted between two and nine times. The chain employs TRBV5-5 and TRBJ2-4; TRBD1 matches at 7 bases. V trimming: 4 bases; J trimming: 6 bases; junction bases outside the gene matches: 1. Per germline, CDR1 SGHKS and CDR2 YYEKEE (reference sequence). The CDR3 length is 12 residues. The CDR3 is CASSRTGNIQYF. In DNA form, the CDR3 reads TGTGCCAGCAGCCGGACAGGAAACATTCAGTACTTC.

The chain is built from TRBV14 and TRBJ2-1, with D possibly TRBD2 on 7 matching bases. Trimming took off 6 bases at V and 6 bases at J, with 15 bases between the two ends. This CDR3 is built from 14 residues. Germline CDR1 is SGHDN and CDR2 is FVKESK. This chain's CDR3 is CASRLGGGVNEQFF. In DNA form, the CDR3 reads TGTGCCAGCAGACTAGGGGGGGGCGTCAATGAGCAGTTCTTC.

This rearrangement joins TRBV6-2 or TRBV6-3 to TRBJ1-6, with 7 bases lining up with TRBD1. Trimming cost V 5 bases and J 4 bases; bases outside gene matches: 8. The CDR3 sequence is 16 residues long. Per the germline V gene, CDR1 is MNHEY and CDR2 is SVGEGT. The CDR3 DNA is TGTGCCAGCAGTGAACAGGGGAGGGGGTATAATTCACCCCTCCACTTT. Its translation: CASSEQGRGYNSPLHF.

Ten or more counts support this clonotype. The rearrangement links TRBV9 to TRBJ2-7, with 8 bases identical to TRBD1. Germline values: CDR1 SGDLS, CDR2 YYNGEE. The CDR3 contains 14 residues. V dropped 0 bases and J dropped 4; count of bases not matched to a gene: 3. DNA of the CDR3: TGTGCCAGCAGCGTAGCGGACAGGGAATACGAGCAGTACTTC. This gives the protein CASSVADREYEQYF.

This chain links TRBV7-2 with TRBJ1-2; 8 positions agree with TRBD1. Germline V lookup: CDR1 SGHTA, CDR2 FQGNSA. V dropped 1 base and J dropped 4; count of bases not matched to a gene: 5. This CDR3 is built from 15 residues. CDR3 sequence reads: CASSLEGTGGYGYTF. Here the CDR3 DNA reads TGTGCCAGCAGCTTAGAGGGGACAGGAGGCTATGGCTACACCTTC.

This clonotype has a handful of counts. The chain carries TRBV7-6 and TRBJ2-1, with unresolved D. Deletions cut 3 bases from V and 9 bases from J, with 12 bases between. The length of the CDR3 is 13 residues. Germline V CDR1 and CDR2: SGHVS, FNYEAQ. The CDR3 is CASSFYKTAEQFF. The CDR3 DNA reads TGTGCCAGCAGCTTCTACAAAACTGCTGAGCAGTTCTTC.

This clonotype was observed at least ten times. This rearrangement joins TRBV6-5 to TRBJ2-3; D might be TRBD2 (6 bases). Germline-derived CDR1 and CDR2 are MNHEY and SVGAGI. The V gene lost 6 bases and the J gene lost 10 bases, with 17 bases spanning the gap. This CDR3 region has 13 residues. CDR3 in DNA: TGTGCCAGCAGCAAACCTAGCGCCGAATCGCAGTATTTT. Residues: CASSKPSAESQYF.

The genes are TRBV5-1 and TRBJ2-3; D unresolved. The germline V gene encodes CDR1 SGHRS and CDR2 YFSETQ. V gave up 0 bases and J gave up 2 bases, with 7 bases separating them. The length of the CDR3 is 14 residues. CDR3 coding DNA: TGCGCCAGCAGCTTGGCCCTCCTCACAGATACGCAGTATTTT. Its translation is CASSLALLTDTQYF.

The chain joins TRBV6-5 to TRBJ1-1; unclear D gene. Trimming took off 8 bases at V and 3 bases at J, with 13 bases between the two ends. CDR1 MNHEY and CDR2 SVGAGI come from the germline V gene. This CDR3 is built from 13 residues. The CDR3 reads CASGILSHTEAFF. The CDR3 nucleotides read TGTGCCAGCGGTATCTTGAGCCACACTGAAGCTTTCTTT.

The DNA for the CDR3 is TGTGCCATCAGTGAGTCGAGAGAAAAACTGTTTTTT. Its translation is CAISESREKLFF. This chain joins TRBV10-3 and TRBJ1-4; D gene ambiguous. V was pared by 0 bases and J by 8 bases, with 4 bases between. There are 12 residues in the CDR3. Germline-derived CDR1 and CDR2 are ENHRY and SYGVKD.

This clonotype was counted between two and nine times. The chain links TRBV6-1 to TRBJ2-5; TRBD1 matches 8 bases. J gave up 5 bases and V 2 bases, and 7 bases lay outside the gene matches. CDR1 is MNHNS, CDR2 SASEGT, per germline. The CDR3 spans 15 residues. The CDR3 DNA reads as TGTGCCAGCAGTGAATCGGCAGGGGGCATGGAGACCCAGTACTTC. Protein sequence: CASSESAGGMETQYF.

This clonotype was seen at least ten times. The chain carries TRBV6-2 or TRBV6-3 and TRBJ2-7; 9 bases agree with TRBD1. The CDR3 totals 15 residues. With 2 bases clipped from V and 1 base from J, the junction kept 3 bases outside the gene matches. The germline V gene encodes CDR1 MNHEY and CDR2 SVGEGT. The CDR3 coding sequence is TGTGCCAGCAGTTACGTGACAGGGGGGTCCTACGAGCAGTACTTC. The encoded protein is CASSYVTGGSYEQYF.

This clonotype was seen only a few times. The V and J genes are TRBV12-3 or TRBV12-4 and TRBJ1-6; maybe TRBD1 (5 bases). Trimming took 0 bases from V and 9 from J, leaving 9 bases between them. The CDR3 runs to 14 residues. This CDR3 reads CASSLASGVSPLHF. CDR3 sequence (DNA): TGTGCCAGCAGTTTAGCGTCGGGGGTTTCACCCCTCCACTTT.

The J gene is TRBJ2-3, the V gene TRBV20-1, with a tentative D call TRBD1 (5 bases). Trimming took off 6 bases at V and 3 bases at J, with 19 bases between the two ends. CDR1 and CDR2 (germline): DFQATT, SNEGSKA (reference sequence). The CDR3 totals 15 residues. The CDR3 DNA reads as TGCAGTGCCCCCAAACGACAGATTTCTACAGATACGCAGTATTTT. Amino acid sequence: CSAPKRQISTDTQYF.

This clonotype was detected many times. V gene TRBV28 combines with J gene TRBJ1-2; D not resolved. CDR1 is MDHEN, CDR2 SYDVKM, per germline. Trimming pared 8 bases from V and 5 bases from J, leaving 18 bases between. CDR3 size: 14 residues. The CDR3 is CASVAPARTYGYTF. CDR3 DNA: TGTGCCAGCGTGGCCCCTGCCAGGACGTATGGCTACACCTTC.

This clonotype was observed a handful of times. CDR3 protein: CASSQVLAGDASSYNEQFF. For the CDR3, the DNA is TGTGCCAGCAGCCAAGTTCTAGCGGGGGATGCAAGCTCCTACAATGAGCAGTTCTTC. This chain uses TRBV3-1 with TRBJ2-1; 10 positions match TRBD2. V trimming: 1 base; J trimming: 0 bases; junction bases outside the gene matches: 9. Germline values: CDR1 LGHDT, CDR2 YNNKEL (reference sequence). This CDR3 contains 19 residues.

This clonotype has only a few counts. The chain couples TRBV20-1 to TRBJ1-2, with D perhaps TRBD1 (6 bases). Per germline, CDR1 DFQATT and CDR2 SNEGSKA (reference sequence). The CDR3 is 13 residues long. Trimming pared 0 bases from V and 4 bases from J, leaving 9 bases between. The CDR3 nucleotides read TGCAGTGCTAGAGATGCGACAGGCTATGGCTACACCTTC. Translated, it gives CSARDATGYGYTF.

V usage is TRBV20-1 and J usage is TRBJ2-3, with D perhaps TRBD1 (6 bases). V was pared by 6 bases and J by 1 base, with 14 bases between. The germline gives CDR1 DFQATT, CDR2 SNEGSKA (reference sequence). The CDR3 runs to 14 residues. In DNA, the CDR3 is TGCAGTGCGGGCAGGGGATCTGGCACAGATACGCAGTATTTT. This translates into CSAGRGSGTDTQYF.

Ten or more counts support this clonotype. The J gene is TRBJ2-4, the V gene TRBV7-9; D is perhaps TRBD2 (6 bases). CDR3 length: 17 residues. Trimming removed 1 base at V and 0 bases at J, with 13 bases between. CDR1 and CDR2 (germline): SEHNR, FQNEAQ (reference sequence). The CDR3 DNA is TGTGCCAGCAGCTTAGGCGGGGCCGAGACAGCCAAAAACATTCAGTACTTC. Translated, it gives CASSLGGAETAKNIQYF.

This clonotype was found a few times. The J gene is TRBJ1-2, the V gene TRBV12-3 or TRBV12-4; perhaps TRBD1 as D (5 bases). This CDR3 spans 17 amino acids. Trimming removed 3 bases at V and 1 base at J, with 18 bases between. The CDR3 DNA follows: TGTGCCAGCAGTTTGGCGTTGGGGGGTACACTTAACTATGGCTACACCTTC. Its translation: CASSLALGGTLNYGYTF.

This clonotype was found many times. The chain has TRBV3-1 and TRBJ2-1; D is uncertain. The CDR3 totals 13 residues. Trimming cost V 0 bases and J 8 bases, with 8 bases left between them. Germline V lookup: CDR1 LGHDT, CDR2 YNNKEL (reference sequence). The CDR3 sequence is CASSQDERDEQFF. The CDR3 DNA reads TGTGCCAGCAGCCAAGACGAGCGAGATGAGCAGTTCTTC.

For the CDR3, the DNA is TGTGCCAGCAGCCAGACAACGGGGGGCACTGAAGCTTTCTTT. Its protein is CASSQTTGGTEAFF. The chain joins TRBV3-1 to TRBJ1-1, with D possibly TRBD1 on 5 matching bases. Trimming removed 3 bases from V and 4 bases from J, with 12 bases in between. Per the germline V gene, CDR1 is LGHDT and CDR2 is YNNKEL (reference sequence). The CDR3 is 14 residues long.

The table lists this clonotype with a few counts. The rearrangement uses TRBV6-2 or TRBV6-3 and TRBJ1-1; D possibly corresponds to TRBD1 (5 bases). CDR1 is MNHEY, CDR2 SVGEGT, per germline. Trimming left V 3 bases short and J 0 bases short, with 14 bases between. The CDR3 consists of 16 residues. This CDR3 reads CASSYPFRTMNTEAFF. In DNA form, the CDR3 reads TGTGCCAGCAGTTATCCATTCAGGACAATGAACACTGAAGCTTTCTTT.

This clonotype appeared a few times. The chain is built from TRBV5-5 and TRBJ2-7, with a weak D call TRBD2 (5 bases). Germline V gene sequence: CDR1 SGHKS, CDR2 YYEKEE (reference sequence). V lost 2 bases to trimming and J lost 5 bases, with 11 bases between them. The length of the CDR3 is 13 residues. The CDR3 sequence: CASSFPVGDEQYF. DNA of the CDR3: TGTGCCAGCAGCTTCCCTGTCGGGGACGAGCAGTACTTC.

This clonotype was counted ten times or more. This chain uses TRBV2 with TRBJ2-5; D is ambiguous. The CDR3 contains 11 residues. Per germline, CDR1 SNHLY and CDR2 FYNNEI. Trimming stripped 6 bases from V and 5 bases from J, with 7 bases between. The CDR3 DNA follows: TGTGCCAGCAGCCTGGACGAGACCCAGTACTTC. Its translation is CASSLDETQYF.

This sequence joins TRBV6-5 and TRBJ1-4; TRBD1 matches at 7 bases. The CDR3 has 14 amino acids. Germline values: CDR1 MNHEY, CDR2 SVGAGI. The J segment lost 8 bases and the V segment lost 5 bases, leaving 8 bases of the junction unmatched. CDR3 amino acids: CASSADREGEKLFF. The CDR3 DNA follows: TGTGCCAGCAGTGCCGACAGGGAGGGGGAAAAACTGTTTTTT.